The 21 T cell receptor beta chains presented below share a single source sample, sequenced in a study of neoadjuvant anti-PD-1 for oral cavity cancer. This table comes from immunoSEQ multiplex PCR, and its TCRdb copy is limited to in-frame clones, with some not included. The sample holds 15,000 to 20,000 clones, around 74% seen once. The source was PBMCs, collected before nivolumab (anti-PD-1) treatment. The receptors here all came from a person between 40 and 79 years old with oral cavity squamous cell carcinoma.

This chain uses TRBV29-1 with TRBJ2-2; possibly TRBD1 for D (6 bases). The CDR3 loop spans 14 amino acids. The V and J ends lost 4 bases and 6 bases respectively, with 15 bases between them. CDR1 and CDR2 from the germline V gene are SQVTM and ANQGSEA. In nucleotides, the CDR3 is TGCAGCGTTGCCCAGGCCCCAGGGGCCGGGGAGCTGTTTTTT. Amino acids: CSVAQAPGAGELFF.

The chain is built from TRBV19 and TRBJ2-5; 10 bases align to TRBD1. The ends lost 5 bases at V and 5 bases at J; junction bases unmatched: 8. CDR3 length: 15 amino acids. Germline V gene sequence: CDR1 LNHDA, CDR2 SQIVND (reference sequence). This CDR3 is CASSSGTGVSETQYF. In nucleotides, the CDR3 is TGTGCCAGTAGTTCCGGGACAGGGGTTTCTGAGACCCAGTACTTC.

The V gene is TRBV6-6, the J gene TRBJ1-6; no definite D call. Germline CDR1 is MNHNY and CDR2 is SVGAGI (reference sequence). CDR3 length: 16 amino acids. V was cut by 7 bases and J by 6 bases, with 19 bases left in between. This chain's CDR3 is CASNRLAGLTNSPLHF. CDR3 nucleotide sequence: TGTGCCAGCAATAGACTGGCGGGCCTCACTAATTCACCCCTCCACTTT.

V is TRBV5-6 and J is TRBJ2-2; D gene uncertain. Germline V lookup: CDR1 SGHDT, CDR2 YYEEEE. The CDR3 sequence is 16 residues long. V lost 2 bases and J 4 bases, leaving 15 bases between the germline ends. The CDR3 DNA is TGTGCCAGCAGCTTCCGGGTGACAAGGGCCACCGGGGAGCTGTTTTTT. It is translated as CASSFRVTRATGELFF.

V and J are TRBV9 and TRBJ2-2, with D perhaps TRBD1 or TRBD2 (6 bases each). The ends were cut back, 0 bases at V and 6 bases at J, with 15 bases in the middle. Germline V CDR1 and CDR2: SGDLS, YYNGEE. The CDR3 loop spans 16 amino acids. The CDR3 DNA sequence: TGTGCCAGCAGCGTAGGGACAGCCTCGGGGGCCGGGGAGCTGTTTTTT. Translated: CASSVGTASGAGELFF.

A single count supports this clone. The genes are TRBV29-1 and TRBJ2-3; 7 bases line up with TRBD2. This CDR3 region has 15 residues. Germline V lookup: CDR1 SQVTM, CDR2 ANQGSEA. The V segment lost 7 bases and the J segment 2 bases; nucleotides outside the gene matches: 12. CDR3 protein: CSAHLGAGDTDTQYF. CDR3 coding DNA: TGCAGCGCCCACCTCGGGGCGGGGGACACAGATACGCAGTATTTT.

V gene TRBV5-4 combines with J gene TRBJ2-1; D is uncertain. V was trimmed by 4 bases and J by 0 bases, leaving 11 bases between them. Germline assignment: CDR1 SGHNT and CDR2 YYREEE (reference sequence). The CDR3 sequence is 15 residues long. The CDR3 bases are TGTGCCAGCAGCCCAGTCCTGAGCTCCTACAATGAGCAGTTCTTC. Residues: CASSPVLSSYNEQFF.

The chain carries TRBV30 and TRBJ2-3; perhaps TRBD1 as D (6 bases). The germline V gene encodes CDR1 GTSNPN and CDR2 SVGIG (reference sequence). The CDR3 totals 14 residues. The germline V and J ends were trimmed by 4 bases and 4 bases, with 15 bases remaining between them. CDR3 in amino acids: CAWTQGSSSDTQYF. The CDR3 DNA reads TGTGCCTGGACCCAGGGGTCCTCGTCAGATACGCAGTATTTT.

This clone was seen only once. CDR3 nucleotide sequence: TGTGCCAGCAGCTTTCCCAGCTCTGGGGCCAACGTCCTGACTTTC. Protein: CASSFPSSGANVLTF. V usage is TRBV7-8 and J usage is TRBJ2-6; D remains ambiguous. V lost 3 bases to trimming and J lost 0 bases, with 6 bases between them. This CDR3 is built from 15 residues. The germline CDR1 and CDR2 sequences are SGHVS and FQNEAQ.

The chain carries TRBV29-1 and TRBJ2-3, with D perhaps being TRBD1 or TRBD2 (5 bases each). CDR3 length equals 15 residues. Looked up from germline, CDR1 is SQVTM and CDR2 is ANQGSEA. Trimming took off 7 bases at V and 0 bases at J, with 17 bases between the two ends. The CDR3 region is CSARGAVTSTDTQYF. Written as DNA, the CDR3 is TGCAGCGCCCGAGGGGCAGTCACGAGCACAGATACGCAGTATTTT.

V gene TRBV29-1 combines with J gene TRBJ2-1; D is undetermined. Germline values: CDR1 SQVTM, CDR2 ANQGSEA. Trimming removed 4 bases at V and 6 bases at J, with 7 bases between. This CDR3 contains 11 residues. The CDR3 DNA sequence: TGCAGCGTTGGTTCACTCAATGAGCAGTTCTTC. It codes for CSVGSLNEQFF.

The V call is TRBV29-1, the J call TRBJ1-1; TRBD1 aligns across 9 bases. Germline CDR1 is SQVTM and CDR2 is ANQGSEA. The CDR3 length is 15 residues. V lost 6 bases and J lost 0; bases outside the gene matches: 8. This chain's CDR3 is CSVRPGTGMNTEAFF. CDR3 nucleotides: TGCAGCGTCCGTCCCGGGACAGGGATGAACACTGAAGCTTTCTTT.

The chain links TRBV5-1 to TRBJ2-2; D gene uncertain. Germline CDR1 SGHRS, CDR2 YFSETQ. Trimming left V 0 bases short and J 1 base short, with 7 bases between. The CDR3 consists of 15 residues. The CDR3 coding sequence is TGCGCCAGCAGCTTGGCCCCCAAGAACACCGGGGAGCTGTTTTTT. This gives the protein CASSLAPKNTGELFF.

The chain links TRBV28 to TRBJ2-1; 14 bases map to TRBD2. Trimming at V came to 5 bases and at J to 7 bases, leaving 4 bases not matched to a gene. This CDR3 is 15 amino acids long. CDR1 MDHEN and CDR2 SYDVKM come from the germline V gene. CDR3 DNA sequence: TGTGCCAGCAGTGCGACTAGCGGGAGGGGGAATGAGCAGTTCTTC. Its protein is CASSATSGRGNEQFF.

There are a few counts of this clone. The rearrangement links TRBV6-6 to TRBJ2-2; 7 positions match TRBD1. CDR3 length equals 15 residues. With 2 bases clipped from V and 4 bases from J, the junction kept 4 bases outside the gene matches. Germline V gene sequence: CDR1 MNHNY, CDR2 SVGAGI (reference sequence). The CDR3 region has the DNA TGTGCCAGCAGTTACGGGGGACAGTTCACCGGGGAGCTGTTTTTT. Encoded protein: CASSYGGQFTGELFF.

V gene TRBV7-6 combines with J gene TRBJ2-5; maybe TRBD2 (6 bases). This CDR3 contains 15 residues. V dropped 0 bases and J dropped 4 bases, with 12 bases sitting between them. Germline V gene data show CDR1 as SGHVS and CDR2 as FNYEAQ. In DNA form, the CDR3 reads TGTGCCAGCAGCTTAGCGACCCGCGGGATAGAGACCCAGTACTTC. This encodes CASSLATRGIETQYF. The full variable domain, rest sourced from reference TRBV7-6 and TRBJ2-5, is GAGVSQSPRYKVTKRGQDVALRCDPISGHVSLYWYRQALGQGPEFLTYFNYEAQQDKSGLPNDRFSAERPEGSISTLTIQRTEQRDSAMYRCASSLATRGIETQYFGPGTRLLVL.

By share, this clone ranks as medium-sized (0.01 to 0.1%). The rearrangement joins TRBV11-1 to TRBJ2-3; 7 bases line up with TRBD2. The CDR3 is 16 amino acids. Looked up from germline, CDR1 is SGHAT and CDR2 is FQDESV (reference sequence). V lost 1 base to trimming and J lost 4 bases; unmatched junction nucleotides: 8. CDR3 nucleotides: TGTGCCAGCAGCTTAGGCTCGGCGGGAGTGGCAGATACGCAGTATTTT. Its translation: CASSLGSAGVADTQYF.

This clone was recorded once. The gene calls are TRBV2 and TRBJ1-1; D uncertain. The germline V gene has CDR1 SNHLY and CDR2 FYNNEI. The germline V and J ends were trimmed by 1 base and 8 bases, with 8 bases remaining between them. This CDR3 is built from 12 residues. The CDR3 spells CASSEGVGEAFF. As DNA, the CDR3 is TGTGCCAGCAGTGAAGGGGTAGGGGAAGCTTTCTTT. Together with reference TRBV2 and TRBJ1-1, the CDR3 gives the full variable domain: EPEVTQTPSHQVTQMGQEVILRCVPISNHLYFYWYRQILGQKVEFLVSFYNNEISEKSEIFDDQFSVERPDGSNFTLKIRSTKLEDSAMYFCASSEGVGEAFFGQGTRLTVV.

This clone was recorded only once. For the CDR3, the DNA is TGTGCCAGCAGTTTAGACCAAATCTCCTACAATGAGCAGTTCTTC. This translates into CASSLDQISYNEQFF. V is TRBV27 and J is TRBJ2-1; no definite D call. The length of the CDR3 is 15 residues. The V gene lost 2 bases and the J gene lost 0 bases, with 8 bases spanning the gap. Looked up from germline, CDR1 is MNHEY and CDR2 is SMNVEV (reference sequence).

V and J are TRBV5-1 and TRBJ2-1; the D is unclear. The CDR3 loop spans 12 amino acids. The ends were cut back, 4 bases at V and 3 bases at J, with 5 bases in the middle. CDR1 is SGHRS, CDR2 YFSETQ, per germline. The DNA for the CDR3 is TGCGCCAGCAGCCAGAACTACAATGAGCAGTTCTTC. As protein: CASSQNYNEQFF.

In this sample, this clone turned up a few times. The chain uses TRBV7-6 and TRBJ2-6; D is undetermined. Per germline, CDR1 SGHVS and CDR2 FNYEAQ. Trimming cost V 11 bases and J 2 bases, with 7 bases left between them. The CDR3 contains 12 residues. The DNA of the CDR3 is TGTGCCTCCGCAGCTGGGGCCAACGTCCTGACTTTC. Amino acids: CASAAGANVLTF.